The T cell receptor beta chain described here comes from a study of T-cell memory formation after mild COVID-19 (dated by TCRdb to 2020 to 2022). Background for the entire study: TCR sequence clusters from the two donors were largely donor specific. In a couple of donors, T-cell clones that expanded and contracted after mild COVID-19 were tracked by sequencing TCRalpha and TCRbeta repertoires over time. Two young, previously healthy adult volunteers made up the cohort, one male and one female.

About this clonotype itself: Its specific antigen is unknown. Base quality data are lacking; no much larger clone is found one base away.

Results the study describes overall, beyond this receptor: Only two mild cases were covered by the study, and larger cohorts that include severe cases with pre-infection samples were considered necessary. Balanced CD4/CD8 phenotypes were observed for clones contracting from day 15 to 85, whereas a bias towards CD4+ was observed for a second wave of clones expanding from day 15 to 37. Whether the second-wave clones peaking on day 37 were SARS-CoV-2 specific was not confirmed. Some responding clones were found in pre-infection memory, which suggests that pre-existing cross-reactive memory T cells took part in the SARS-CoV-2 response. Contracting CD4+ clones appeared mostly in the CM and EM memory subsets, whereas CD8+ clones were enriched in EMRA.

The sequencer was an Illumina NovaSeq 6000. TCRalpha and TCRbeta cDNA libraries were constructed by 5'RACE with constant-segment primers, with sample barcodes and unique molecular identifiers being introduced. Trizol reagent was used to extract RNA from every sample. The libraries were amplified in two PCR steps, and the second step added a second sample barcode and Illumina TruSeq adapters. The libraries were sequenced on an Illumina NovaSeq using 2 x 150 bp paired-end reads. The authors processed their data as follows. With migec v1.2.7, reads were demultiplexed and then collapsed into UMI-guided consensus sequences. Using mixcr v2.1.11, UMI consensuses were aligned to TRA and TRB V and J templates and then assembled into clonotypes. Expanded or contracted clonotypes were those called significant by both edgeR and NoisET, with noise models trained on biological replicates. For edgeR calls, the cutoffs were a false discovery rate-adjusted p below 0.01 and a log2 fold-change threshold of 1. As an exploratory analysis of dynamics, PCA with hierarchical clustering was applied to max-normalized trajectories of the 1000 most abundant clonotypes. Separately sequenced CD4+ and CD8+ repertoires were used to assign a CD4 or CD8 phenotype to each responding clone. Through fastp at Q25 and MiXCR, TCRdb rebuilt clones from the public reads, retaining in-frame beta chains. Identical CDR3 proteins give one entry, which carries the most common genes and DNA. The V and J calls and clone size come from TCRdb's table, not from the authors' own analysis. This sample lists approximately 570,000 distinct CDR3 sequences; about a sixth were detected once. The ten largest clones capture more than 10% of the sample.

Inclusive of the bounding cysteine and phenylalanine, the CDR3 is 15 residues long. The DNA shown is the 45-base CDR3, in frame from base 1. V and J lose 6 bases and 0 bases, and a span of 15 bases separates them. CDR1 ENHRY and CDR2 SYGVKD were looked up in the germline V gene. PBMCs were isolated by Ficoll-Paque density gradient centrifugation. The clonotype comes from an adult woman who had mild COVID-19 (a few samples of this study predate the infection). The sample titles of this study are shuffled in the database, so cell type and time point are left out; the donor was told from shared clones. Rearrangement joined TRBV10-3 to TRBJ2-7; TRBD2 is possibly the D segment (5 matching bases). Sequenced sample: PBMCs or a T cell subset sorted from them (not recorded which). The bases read TGTGCCATCAGGGCCACCTTTGGGAGCTCCTACGAGCAGTACTTC. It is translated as CAIRATFGSSYEQYF.